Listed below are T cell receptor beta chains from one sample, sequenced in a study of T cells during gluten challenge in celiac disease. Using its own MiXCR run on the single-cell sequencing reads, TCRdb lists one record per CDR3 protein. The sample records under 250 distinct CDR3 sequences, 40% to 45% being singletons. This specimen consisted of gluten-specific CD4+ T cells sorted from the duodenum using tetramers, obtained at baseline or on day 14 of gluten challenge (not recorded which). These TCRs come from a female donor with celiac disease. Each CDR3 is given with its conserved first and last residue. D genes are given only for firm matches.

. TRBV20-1 CSANQGSEKLFF
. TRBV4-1 CASSQGQGGDEQYF
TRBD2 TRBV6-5 CASSYLAGGRTDTQYF
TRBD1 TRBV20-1 CSARQGVDTEAFF
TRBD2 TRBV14 CASSQVAGGEQFF
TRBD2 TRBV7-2 CASSLRSSGAHEQYF
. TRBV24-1 CATSDSRGANTGELFF
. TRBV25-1 CASRWGGIRNTEAFF
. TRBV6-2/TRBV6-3 CASTGLQARGGYTF
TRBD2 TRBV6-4 CASSDSSGRAGTDTQYF
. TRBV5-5 CASSEGGAGEKLFF
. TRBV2 CASMPLQDGSYEQYF
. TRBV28 CASSPIQGHEQYF
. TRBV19 CASSSSGIGNQPQHF
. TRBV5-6 CASSLFLRSTDTQYF
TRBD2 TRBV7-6 CASSSVPGLAGGILDTQYF
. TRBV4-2 CASSQVNTDKGYTF
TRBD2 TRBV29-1 CSAYGLAGTDTQYF
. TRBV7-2 CASSTRHTDTQYF
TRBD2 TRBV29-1 CSVGGGTSYEQYF
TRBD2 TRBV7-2 CASSLLAGVPSYEQYF
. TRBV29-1 CSVRAGGNQPQHF
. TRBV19 CASSPMGGSCEQYF
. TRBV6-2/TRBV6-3 CASSSRAGNTIYF
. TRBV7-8 CVRSLTWDTESFF